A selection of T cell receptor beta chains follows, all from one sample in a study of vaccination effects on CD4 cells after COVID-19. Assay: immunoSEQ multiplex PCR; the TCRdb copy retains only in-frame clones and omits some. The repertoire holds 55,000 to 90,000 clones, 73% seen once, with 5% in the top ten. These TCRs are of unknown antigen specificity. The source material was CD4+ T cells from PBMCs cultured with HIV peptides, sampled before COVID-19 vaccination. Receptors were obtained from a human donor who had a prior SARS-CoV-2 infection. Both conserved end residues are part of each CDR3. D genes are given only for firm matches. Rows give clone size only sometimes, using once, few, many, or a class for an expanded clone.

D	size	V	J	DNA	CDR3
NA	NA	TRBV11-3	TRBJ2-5	TGTGCCAGCAGCTTCGGGTTAGGGGGAGGCGGGTCAGAGACCCAGTACTTC	CASSFGLGGGGSETQYF
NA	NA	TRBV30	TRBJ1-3	TGTGCCTGGAGTATTGGAAACACCATATATTTT	CAWSIGNTIYF
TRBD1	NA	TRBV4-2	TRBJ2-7	TGTGCCAGCAGCCAGGCGACAGGGGCGAGTCCCTACGAGCAGTACTTC	CASSQATGASPYEQYF
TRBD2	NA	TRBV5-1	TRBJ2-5	TGCGCCAGCAGCCTGGGGCTGGCTAGCGGCCAAGAGACCCAGTACTTC	CASSLGLASGQETQYF
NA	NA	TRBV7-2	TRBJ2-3	TGTGCCAGCAGCTCCGGATGGAGGGGGCTATATACGCAGTATTTT	CASSSGWRGLYTQYF
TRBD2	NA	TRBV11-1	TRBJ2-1	TGTGCCAGCAGCTTGAAGAAAGCGGGGGGAATGTCTTGGTTCTTC	CASSLKKAGGMSWFF
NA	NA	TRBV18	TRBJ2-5	TGTGCCAGCTCACCACAGCACGGGGGACAAGAGACCCAGTACTTC	CASSPQHGGQETQYF
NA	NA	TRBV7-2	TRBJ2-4	TGTGCCAGCAGCTTAGATACTAACATTCAGTACTTC	CASSLDTNIQYF
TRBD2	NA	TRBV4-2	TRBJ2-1	TGTGCCAGCACAACTAGCGGAGTCTACAATGAGCAGTTCTTC	CASTTSGVYNEQFF
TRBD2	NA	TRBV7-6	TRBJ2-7	TGTGCCAGCAGCTTAAGTAGCGTATCTAGCGGGGTCTCCTACGAGCAGTACTTC	CASSLSSVSSGVSYEQYF
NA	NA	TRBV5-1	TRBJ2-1	TGCGCCAGCAGCTTGGCCAGACGAGCCAATGAGCAGTTCTTC	CASSLARRANEQFF
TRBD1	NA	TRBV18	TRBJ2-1	TGTGCCAGCTCAGATTTTGGGGACAGGGGGCGATATGAGCAGTTCTTC	CASSDFGDRGRYEQFF
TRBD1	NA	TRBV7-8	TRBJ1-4	TGTGCCAGCAGCTTAGATGACAGGGGCGAAAAACTGTTTTTT	CASSLDDRGEKLFF
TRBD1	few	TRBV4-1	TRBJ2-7	TGCGCCAGCAGCCAAGATCGGTTTGGGGGACAGGGGTCCTACGAGCAGTACTTC	CASSQDRFGGQGSYEQYF
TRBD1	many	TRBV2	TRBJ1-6	TGTGCCCTTATGAAGGGACAGCCTAATTCACCCCTCCACTTT	CALMKGQPNSPLHF
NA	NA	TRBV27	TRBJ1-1	TGTGCCAGCAGCGCCCTCCTCACCGGCGGGGGAAACACTGAAGCTTTCTTT	CASSALLTGGGNTEAFF
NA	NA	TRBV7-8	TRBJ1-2	TGTGCCAGCAGCTCCCTCGTATTTAGGGTGGATGGCTACACCTTC	CASSSLVFRVDGYTF
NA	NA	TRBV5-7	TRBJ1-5	TGTGCCAGCAGCTTGAAACAGCAAAATAGCAATCAGCCCCAGCATTTT	CASSLKQQNSNQPQHF
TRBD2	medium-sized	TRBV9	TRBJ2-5	TGTGCCAGCACCCCGATAGCGGGAGGTTTAGAGACCCAGTACTTC	CASTPIAGGLETQYF
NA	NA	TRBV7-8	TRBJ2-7	TGTGCCAGCAGCTTAGTAAGTGGAACCTACGAGCAGTACTTC	CASSLVSGTYEQYF
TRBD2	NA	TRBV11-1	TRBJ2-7	TGTGCCAGCAGCTTAGCTAGCGGGGGCTACGAGCAGTACTTC	CASSLASGGYEQYF
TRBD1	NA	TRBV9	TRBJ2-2	TGTGCCAGCAGCGCCCGACGAGGGACAGCGAACACCGGGGAGCTGTTTTTT	CASSARRGTANTGELFF
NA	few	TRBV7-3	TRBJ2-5	TGTGCCAGCAGCTTCCTGGGGAGAGGACAAGAGACCCAGTACTTC	CASSFLGRGQETQYF
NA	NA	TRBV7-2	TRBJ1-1	TGTGCCAGCAGCTTACTTTCAGGGGAGACTGAAGCTTTCTTT	CASSLLSGETEAFF
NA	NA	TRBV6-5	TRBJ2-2	TGTGCCAGCAGATGGACCACCGGGGAGCTGTTTTTT	CASRWTTGELFF
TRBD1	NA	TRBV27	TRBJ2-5	TGTGCCAGCAGTTCATGGGACAGGCTGGAGACCCAGTACTTC	CASSSWDRLETQYF
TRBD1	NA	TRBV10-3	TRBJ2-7	TGTGCCATCAGTGTGACAGGGTTATACGAGCAGTACTTC	CAISVTGLYEQYF
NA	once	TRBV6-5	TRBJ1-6	TGTGCCAGCAGCTCGGGGCCCTATAATTCACCCCTCCACTTT	CASSSGPYNSPLHF
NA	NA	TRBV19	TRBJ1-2	TGTGCCAGTGGGGGGCACAGGGAGATACATGGCTACACCTTC	CASGGHREIHGYTF
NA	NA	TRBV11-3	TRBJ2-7	TGTGCCAGCAGCTTAGGGTACCTCCCTACCGAGCAGTACTTC	CASSLGYLPTEQYF
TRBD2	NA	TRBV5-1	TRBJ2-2	TGCGCCAGCAGCTTCGGAGCGGGAGGGCTTAACACCGGGGAGCTGTTTTTT	CASSFGAGGLNTGELFF
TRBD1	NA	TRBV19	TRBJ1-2	TGTGCCAGTAGTATGGGACAGGGGGAGTATGGCTACACCTTC	CASSMGQGEYGYTF
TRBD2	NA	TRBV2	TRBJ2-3	TGTGCCAGCAGTGAAGACCTGGGACTAGCGGGGGTGCAACCCAGGCTAGCAGATACGCAGTATTTT	CASSEDLGLAGVQPRLADTQYF
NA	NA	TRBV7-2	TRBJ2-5	TGTGCCAGCAGCTCTGTTGGGGAGTCAGGGACCCAGTACTTC	CASSSVGESGTQYF
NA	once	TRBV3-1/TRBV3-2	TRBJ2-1	TGTGCCAGCAGCCACATTCCCCATGAGCAGTTCTTC	CASSHIPHEQFF
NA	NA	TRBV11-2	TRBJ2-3	TGTGCCAGCAGCCCCCCGGCGGGAACATTTCCTACGCAGTATTTT	CASSPPAGTFPTQYF
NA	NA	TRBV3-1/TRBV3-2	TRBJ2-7	TGTGCCAGCAGCCAAAGGGTCATGAGTATGTACGAGCAGTACTTC	CASSQRVMSMYEQYF
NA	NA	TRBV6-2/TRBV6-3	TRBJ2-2	TGTGCCAGCAGTTACATTTACAGGGAAACCGGGGAGCTGTTTTTT	CASSYIYRETGELFF
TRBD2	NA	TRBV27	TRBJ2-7	TGTGCCAGCATGAAAGGGACTAGCGGGACCCAGCTAGGCTACGAGCAGTACTTC	CASMKGTSGTQLGYEQYF
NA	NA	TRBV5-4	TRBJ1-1	TGTGCCAGCAGCCCCTTGGCTTCGAACACTGAAGCTTTCTTT	CASSPLASNTEAFF
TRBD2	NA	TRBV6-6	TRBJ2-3	TGTGCCAGTACACACGGACAAACTAGCGGGACAGATACGCAGTATTTT	CASTHGQTSGTDTQYF
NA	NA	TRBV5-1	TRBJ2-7	TGCGCCAGCAGGTACACGGATTCCTACGAGCAGTACTTC	CASRYTDSYEQYF
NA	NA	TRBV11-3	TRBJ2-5	TGTGCCAGCAGCTTAGAGGATTGGAAAGAGACCCAGTACTTC	CASSLEDWKETQYF
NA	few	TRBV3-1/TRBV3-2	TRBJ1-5	TGTGCCAGCAGCCAATTCCTGAGCAATCAGCCCCAGCATTTT	CASSQFLSNQPQHF
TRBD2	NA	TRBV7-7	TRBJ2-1	TGTGCTAGCAGCTACGGGACTAGCGGGAGCGATGAGCAGTTCTTC	CASSYGTSGSDEQFF
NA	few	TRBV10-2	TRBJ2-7	TGCGCCAGCAGTGAGTCAGGCGGGGGCATCTACGAGCAGTACTTC	CASSESGGGIYEQYF
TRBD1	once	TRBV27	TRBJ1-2	TGTGCCAGCAGGGCCGGACAGGGATTTTATACGGTCGATGGCTACACCTTC	CASRAGQGFYTVDGYTF
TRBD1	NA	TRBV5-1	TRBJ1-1	TGCGCCAGCAGCGGACTACAGGGGGCTCGGACTGAAGCTTTCTTT	CASSGLQGARTEAFF
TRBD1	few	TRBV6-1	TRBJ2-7	TGTGCCAGCAGTGTACGAACAGGGGGCGCCCCCACGGAGCAGTACTTC	CASSVRTGGAPTEQYF
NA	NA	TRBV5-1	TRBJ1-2	TGCGCCAGCAGCTTGGAGGGTGGAGTTAGGGTGGCTAACTATGGCTACACCTTC	CASSLEGGVRVANYGYTF
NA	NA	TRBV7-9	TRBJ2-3	TGTGCCAGCAGCGTTACAGGGCCAGATACGCAGTATTTT	CASSVTGPDTQYF
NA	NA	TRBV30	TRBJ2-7	TGTGCCTGGAGTGCAGGGGCCCCCTACGAGCAGTACTTC	CAWSAGAPYEQYF
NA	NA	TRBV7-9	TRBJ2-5	TGTGCCAGCAGCAGAACAGGGGGGGGAGAGACCCAGTACTTC	CASSRTGGGETQYF
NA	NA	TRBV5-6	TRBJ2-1	TGTGCCAGCAGCCTCCGCGGTCTTTATGAGCAGTTCTTC	CASSLRGLYEQFF